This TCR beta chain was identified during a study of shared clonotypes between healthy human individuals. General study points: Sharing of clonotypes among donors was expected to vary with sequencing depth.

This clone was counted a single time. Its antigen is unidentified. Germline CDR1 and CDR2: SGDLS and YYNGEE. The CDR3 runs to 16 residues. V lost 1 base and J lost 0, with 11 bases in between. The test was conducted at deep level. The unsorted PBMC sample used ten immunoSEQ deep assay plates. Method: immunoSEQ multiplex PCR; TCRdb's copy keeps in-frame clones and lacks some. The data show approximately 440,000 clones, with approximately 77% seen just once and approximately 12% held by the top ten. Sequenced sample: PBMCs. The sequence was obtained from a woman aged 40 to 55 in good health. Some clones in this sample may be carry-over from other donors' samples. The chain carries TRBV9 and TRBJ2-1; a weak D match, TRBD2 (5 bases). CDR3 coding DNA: TGTGCCAGCAGCGTACTGTCGGGAAGCTCCTACAATGAGCAGTTCTTC. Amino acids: CASSVLSGSSYNEQFF.